This TCR beta chain is drawn from a study of shared clonotypes between healthy human individuals. The data were produced by immunoSEQ multiplex PCR, yet TCRdb's version contains in-frame clones alone and is incomplete. Of about 1.5 million clones listed, 96% are singletons. Germline CDR1 SGHRS, CDR2 YFSETQ. Trimming stripped 0 bases from V and 4 bases from J, with 11 bases between. The CDR3 spans 15 residues. Input material: naive CD4+ T cells sorted from blood. Subset meaning: CD45RA+ positively selected. This receptor was taken from a man aged 30 to 45 in good health. This rearrangement joins TRBV5-1 to TRBJ2-1; D gene uncertain. The CDR3 nucleotides are TGCGCCAGCAGCTTGGTGGTCCCGCTTTACAATGAGCAGTTCTTC. Translation: CASSLVVPLYNEQFF. Supplemented by reference TRBV5-1 and TRBJ2-1, the full variable domain reads KAGVTQTPRYLIKTRGQQVTLSCSPISGHRSVSWYQQTPGQGLQFLFEYFSETQRNKGNFPGRFSGRQFSNSRSEMNVSTLELGDSALYLCASSLVVPLYNEQFFGPGTRLTVL.